This entry features one TCR beta chain sequence. The data belong to a study of T cell responses to AZD1222 COVID-19 vaccine. Germline loops: CDR1 MNHEY, CDR2 SVGAGI. The junction had 7 bases not matched to a gene; V was cut back by 5 bases and J by 4 bases. The CDR3 has 15 residues. Assay: immunoSEQ multiplex PCR; the TCRdb copy retains only in-frame clones and omits some. Altogether roughly 40,000 clones are present, 80% to 90% being singletons, with the ten largest covering roughly 29%. The chain carries TRBV6-5 and TRBJ2-7; TRBD2 aligns across 11 bases. The sequence was collected from an adult who received the MenACWY meningococcal vaccine as a control. Sample: peripheral blood, taken 28 days after the second dose of the MenACWY control vaccine. In nucleotides, the CDR3 is TGTGCCAGCAGTACCCGATGGACTAGCGGGTACGAGCAGTACTTC. It is translated as CASSTRWTSGYEQYF.